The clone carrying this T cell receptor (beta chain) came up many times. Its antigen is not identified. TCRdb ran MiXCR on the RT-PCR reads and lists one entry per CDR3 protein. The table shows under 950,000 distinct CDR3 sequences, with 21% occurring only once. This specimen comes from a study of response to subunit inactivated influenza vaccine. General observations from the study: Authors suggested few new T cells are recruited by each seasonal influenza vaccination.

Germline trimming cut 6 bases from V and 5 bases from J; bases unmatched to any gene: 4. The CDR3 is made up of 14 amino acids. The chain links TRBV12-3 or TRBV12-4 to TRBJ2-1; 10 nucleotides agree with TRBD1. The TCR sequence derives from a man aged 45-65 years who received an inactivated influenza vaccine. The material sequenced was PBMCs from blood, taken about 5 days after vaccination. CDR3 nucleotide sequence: TGTGCCAGCAGCCCGGGACAGGGGAACAATGAGCAGTTCTTC. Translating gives CASSPGQGNNEQFF.